A single sample gave rise to the 19 T cell receptor beta chains below, sequenced in a study of shared clonotypes between healthy human individuals. Clones were read by immunoSEQ multiplex PCR, and TCRdb kept only the in-frame ones, dropping some. The table records about 2.3 million clones, 85% to 95% of them present only once. Material for sequencing was naive CD4+ T cells from PBMCs. The subset was: CD45RA+ positively selected. Receptors originate from a man between 18 and 29 years old in good health. Some clones in this sample may be carry-over from other donors' samples.

CDR3 DNA: TGTGCCAGCAGTCGGCAGGATGGCAATCAGCCCCAGCATTTT. Amino acid sequence: CASSRQDGNQPQHF. V is TRBV27 and J is TRBJ1-5; D ambiguous. The germline V gene encodes CDR1 MNHEY and CDR2 SMNVEV (reference sequence). The CDR3 length is 14 residues. V lost 5 bases and J 2 bases, leaving 10 bases between the germline ends.

This clone was picked up one time. The CDR3 region is CASSVTEARSEQYF. The CDR3 bases are TGTGCCAGCAGTGTGACAGAAGCTAGGTCCGAGCAGTACTTC. The chain joins TRBV2 to TRBJ2-7; D perhaps matches TRBD1 (5 bases). The CDR3 is 14 amino acids. Germline CDR1 reads SNHLY; CDR2 reads FYNNEI. Trimming shortened V by 4 bases and J by 6 bases, and 16 bases separated the two germline ends. Full variable domain (missing parts from reference TRBV2 and TRBJ2-7): EPEVTQTPSHQVTQMGQEVILRCVPISNHLYFYWYRQILGQKVEFLVSFYNNEISEKSEIFDDQFSVERPDGSNFTLKIRSTKLEDSAMYFCASSVTEARSEQYFGPGTRLTVT.

The chain links TRBV19 to TRBJ2-3; D perhaps matches TRBD2 (6 bases). Germline V lookup: CDR1 LNHDA, CDR2 SQIVND (reference sequence). V lost 2 bases and J lost 1, with 13 bases in between. CDR3 size: 16 residues. CDR3 loop: CASSIYRELRTDTQYF. For the CDR3, the DNA is TGTGCCAGTAGTATATATCGGGAGCTACGCACAGATACGCAGTATTTT.

V and J are TRBV18 and TRBJ2-1; 13 nucleotides align to TRBD2. Germline assignment: CDR1 KGHSH and CDR2 LQKENI. V lost 8 bases, J lost 5 bases, and 3 bases stayed unmatched. The CDR3 sequence is 14 residues long. The chain's CDR3 is CASLGTSGDNEQFF. The CDR3 DNA sequence: TGTGCCAGCCTCGGGACTAGCGGGGACAATGAGCAGTTCTTC.

As concerns this clone: This sample includes further DNA sequences coding for the same CDR3. The V call is TRBV4-2, the J call TRBJ2-7; 7 bases fit TRBD1. Germline-derived CDR1 and CDR2 are LGHNA and YNFKEQ. J gave up 4 bases and V 1 base, and 4 bases lay outside the gene matches. CDR3 length: 14 residues. Here the CDR3 reads CASSQGTGEYEQYF. CDR3 DNA: TGTGCCAGCAGCCAAGGGACAGGAGAATACGAGCAGTACTTC.

This sequence joins TRBV7-9 and TRBJ1-1, with D possibly TRBD1 on 5 matching bases. Trimming stripped 4 bases from V and 11 bases from J, with 11 bases between. The CDR3 is 11 residues long. Germline V gene sequence: CDR1 SEHNR, CDR2 FQNEAQ (reference sequence). For the CDR3, the DNA is TGTGCCAGCAGCTCGACAGCGGGTGCTTTCTTT. Its translation: CASSSTAGAFF.

Here the CDR3 DNA reads TGTGCCAGCAGTTCCCGAGGGACTAGCGGGAGGACAACCATTCACAATGAGCAGTTCTTC. Its protein is CASSSRGTSGRTTIHNEQFF. The chain employs TRBV28 and TRBJ2-1, with 15 bases aligning to TRBD2. CDR1 and CDR2 (germline): MDHEN, SYDVKM. The CDR3 is 20 residues long. V shed 4 bases and J 5 bases; nucleotides not matched to a gene: 15.

V usage is TRBV6-1 and J usage is TRBJ1-2, with TRBD1 matching 7 bases. V was clipped by 6 bases and J by 1 base; unmatched bases: 5. Germline CDR1 reads MNHNS; CDR2 reads SASEGT. The CDR3 totals 14 residues. CDR3 in DNA: TGTGCCAGCAGGACAGGGATTGGTAACTATGGCTACACCTTC. Amino acid sequence: CASRTGIGNYGYTF.

V gene TRBV5-1 combines with J gene TRBJ1-6; 11 bases align to TRBD1. Per germline, CDR1 SGHRS and CDR2 YFSETQ. Trimming at V came to 0 bases and at J to 9 bases, leaving 2 bases not matched to a gene. CDR3 length: 15 amino acids. CDR3 nucleotide sequence: TGCGCCAGCAGCTTGGCCGGACAGGGGGCTTCACCCCTCCACTTT. It yields the protein CASSLAGQGASPLHF.

This clone was detected only a few times. This rearrangement joins TRBV6-1 to TRBJ1-2; the D is unclear. The V gene's germline CDR1 is MNHNS and CDR2 SASEGT. The length of the CDR3 is 10 residues. Trimming removed 5 bases from V and 10 bases from J, with 8 bases in between. CDR3 bases: TGTGCCAGCAGTCAGGCATCCTACACCTTC. Amino acids: CASSQASYTF.

Turning to this clone: Other DNA sequences in this specimen translate into the identical CDR3. The chain couples TRBV7-2 to TRBJ2-3; D uncertain. Germline loops: CDR1 SGHTA, CDR2 FQGNSA. This CDR3 is built from 12 residues. V dropped 5 bases and J dropped 3 bases, with 6 bases sitting between them. DNA for the CDR3: TGTGCCAGCAGCCTCTGGACAGATACGCAGTATTTT. Its translation: CASSLWTDTQYF.

V usage is TRBV4-2 and J usage is TRBJ2-5, with a possible D match to TRBD2 (6 bases). Germline V gene data show CDR1 as LGHNA and CDR2 as YNFKEQ. Deletions cut 3 bases from V and 1 base from J, with 12 bases between. The CDR3 sequence is 15 residues long. CDR3 bases: TGTGCCAGCAGCCAGGGGCGGGGCCCCCAAGAGACCCAGTACTTC. Translating gives CASSQGRGPQETQYF.

This sequence joins TRBV5-1 and TRBJ1-5; D unclear. CDR3 length: 14 residues. The germline V and J ends were trimmed by 4 bases and 1 base, with 9 bases remaining between them. CDR1 and CDR2 (germline): SGHRS, YFSETQ. DNA for the CDR3: TGCGCCAGCAGCCCCAATTTGAGCAATCAGCCCCAGCATTTT. Protein sequence: CASSPNLSNQPQHF.

The rearrangement uses TRBV28 and TRBJ1-2, with D hard to call. Germline V CDR1 and CDR2: MDHEN, SYDVKM. CDR3 length: 14 residues. V was trimmed by 2 bases and J by 5 bases, leaving 12 bases between them. The CDR3 DNA sequence: TGTGCCAGCAGTTTACCCCGTGTGGGTTATGGCTACACCTTC. This gives the protein CASSLPRVGYGYTF.

The chain couples TRBV2 to TRBJ2-7, with TRBD1 matching 8 bases. The CDR3 is made up of 14 amino acids. Trimming at V came to 5 bases and at J to 3 bases, leaving 6 bases not matched to a gene. Germline assignment: CDR1 SNHLY and CDR2 FYNNEI. The CDR3 DNA reads as TGTGCCAGCAGTTACACAGGGGGGTACTACGAGCAGTACTTC. Its translation is CASSYTGGYYEQYF.

This clone was detected only once. CDR3 nucleotides: TGTGCCAGCAGCAACGTTTACAGTGGAAACACCATATATTTT. Translation gives CASSNVYSGNTIYF. The rearrangement joins TRBV5-8 to TRBJ1-3; D call uncertain. CDR3 length: 14 amino acids. V was clipped by 4 bases and J by 3 bases, with 11 bases between them. Germline V gives CDR1 SGHTS, CDR2 YDEGEE.

This rearrangement joins TRBV11-2 to TRBJ2-3, with D hard to call. V was clipped by 0 bases and J by 1 base, with 20 bases between them. CDR1 and CDR2 (germline): SGHAT, FQNNGV. The CDR3 is 19 residues long. CDR3 protein: CASSLEVSTYTLRTDTQYF. The CDR3, as DNA: TGTGCCAGCAGCTTAGAGGTTAGCACCTATACCTTACGCACAGATACGCAGTATTTT.

Written as DNA, the CDR3 is TGTGCCAGCAGTGACGGGGCGGGAGGTAACAATGAGCAGTTCTTC. Amino acid sequence: CASSDGAGGNNEQFF. This chain joins TRBV6-4 and TRBJ2-1, with 8 bases that match TRBD2. The CDR3 is made up of 15 amino acids. Germline CDR1 and CDR2: MRHNA and SNTAGT. Trimming at V came to 2 bases and at J to 5 bases, leaving 5 bases not matched to a gene.

The CDR3 spells CASSPTNYGYTF. CDR3 nucleotides: TGTGCCAGCAGCCCCACGAACTATGGCTACACCTTC. V gene TRBV6-1 combines with J gene TRBJ1-2, with no clear D. V lost 6 bases to trimming and J lost 2 bases, with 7 bases between them. CDR1 is MNHNS and CDR2 is SASEGT in the germline V gene. The CDR3 length is 12 residues.